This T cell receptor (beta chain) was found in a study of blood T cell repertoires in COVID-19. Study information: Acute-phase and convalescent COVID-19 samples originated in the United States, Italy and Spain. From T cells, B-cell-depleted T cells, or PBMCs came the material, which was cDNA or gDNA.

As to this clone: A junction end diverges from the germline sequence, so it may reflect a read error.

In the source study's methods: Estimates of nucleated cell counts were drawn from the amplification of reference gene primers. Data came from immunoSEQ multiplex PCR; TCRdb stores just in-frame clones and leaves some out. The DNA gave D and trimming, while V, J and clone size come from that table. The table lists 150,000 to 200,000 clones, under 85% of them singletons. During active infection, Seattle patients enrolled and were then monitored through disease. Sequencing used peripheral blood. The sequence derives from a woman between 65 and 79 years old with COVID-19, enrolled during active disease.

CDR3 in amino acids: CASSLDRAGRPLDF. CDR3 nucleotide sequence: TGTGCCAGCAGTTTGGACCGAGCGGGAAGACCCCTCGACTTC. This chain joins TRBV28 and TRBJ2-5; 7 nucleotides match TRBD2. The CDR3 loop spans 14 amino acids. The germline V gene encodes CDR1 MDHEN and CDR2 SYDVKM.